This TCR beta chain originates from a study of immune characterization of retroperitoneal liposarcoma. TCRdb processed the PCR reads anew with MiXCR; each CDR3 protein has one entry. The sample has thousands of distinct CDR3 sequences; about 38% are singletons. This clonotype is a singleton in its sample. CDR1 is ENHRY, CDR2 SYGVKD, per germline. This CDR3 has 17 residues. J lost 4 bases, V lost 1 base, and 6 bases had no gene match. Sequenced material: tumor tissue. The gene calls are TRBV10-3 and TRBJ2-3; TRBD2 aligns across 12 bases. This TCR was sampled from a male donor with retroperitoneal liposarcoma. CDR3: CAISELASGGASDTQYF. Here the CDR3 DNA reads TGTGCCATCAGTGAGTTGGCTAGCGGGGGGGCTTCAGATACGCAGTATTTT.